This entry is about one T cell receptor (beta chain). Its antigen is not identified. Single viable CD3+CD4+CD8-CD45RO+ cells were sorted as the memory CD4+ T cells. After thawing, CD4+ T cells were positively selected. This record belongs to a study of memory CD4+ T cells and cytomegalovirus serostatus. Source study methods: After removing out-of-frame reads, over 2 million distinct TCRbeta sequences remained. Libraries were prepared by immunoSEQ multiplex PCR; TCRdb keeps only in-frame clonotypes and omits some of them. D and trimming come from the DNA, and the V and J calls and clone size come from that table. This sample has under 70,000 clones; around 80% occur once, and the top ten carry around 1%. Findings and caveats of the study: CMV serostatus prediction reached median AUC about 0.95, or 0.9 with US-trained model. About 40% of the roughly 160 known CMV-associated TCRbeta sequences appeared in CD4+ memory.

Sequencing was carried out using memory CD4+ T cells from blood. This sequence originates from an adult in good health and CMV-seronegative.

CDR3 sequence reads: CAWSVVFGQVGEKLFF. CDR3 in DNA: TGTGCCTGGAGTGTAGTTTTCGGGCAGGTTGGAGAAAAACTGTTTTTT. The V gene is TRBV30, the J gene TRBJ1-4; no clear D gene. Trimming left V 0 bases short and J 8 bases short, with 19 bases between. The CDR3 is 16 amino acids. In germline, CDR1 is GTSNPN, CDR2 SVGIG (reference sequence). Supplemented by reference TRBV30 and TRBJ1-4, the full variable domain reads SQTIHQWPATLVQPVGSPLSLECTVEGTSNPNLYWYRQAAGRGLQLLFYSVGIGQISSEVPQNLSASRPQDRQFILSSKKLLLSDSGFYLCAWSVVFGQVGEKLFFGSGTQLSVL.